One sample yielded the 24 T cell receptor beta chains listed below, sequenced in a study of cytomegalovirus exposure and HLA in healthy donors. PCR involved 60 Vbeta and 13 Jbeta primers. Measured with immunoSEQ multiplex PCR; TCRdb has only the in-frame clones, and not every one. The data contain about 130,000 clones, approximately 78% of them seen just once; the ten biggest clones take up around 1%. Sequenced: PBMCs. These receptors came from a woman under 40 in good health and CMV-seronegative.

The chain couples TRBV7-8 to TRBJ1-3, with 11 bases matching TRBD1. The CDR3 has 16 residues. Germline loops: CDR1 SGHVS, CDR2 FQNEAQ. Losses at the gene ends were 5 bases for V and 4 bases for J; bases not matched to a gene: 7. The CDR3 bases are TGTGCCAGCAGCCGGACAGGGGGCCAAATCGGAAACACCATATATTTT. As protein: CASSRTGGQIGNTIYF.

CDR3 sequence reads: CASSFWGGPETQYF. CDR3 DNA: TGTGCCAGCAGTTTTTGGGGGGGTCCGGAGACCCAGTACTTC. This sequence joins TRBV7-9 and TRBJ2-5; 7 bases agree with TRBD2. The J segment lost 5 bases and the V segment lost 6 bases, leaving 9 bases of the junction unmatched. CDR1 is SEHNR, CDR2 FQNEAQ, per germline (reference sequence). This CDR3 contains 14 residues.

This clone was counted a few times. The V gene is TRBV7-2, the J gene TRBJ2-5; 11 bases are shared with TRBD2. After removal of 7 bases from V and 1 base from J, the junction contained 11 bases not matched to a gene. The CDR3 is made up of 17 amino acids. The germline V gene has CDR1 SGHTA and CDR2 FQGNSA. This CDR3 reads CASINVRTSGRQETQYF. CDR3 coding DNA: TGTGCCAGCATCAACGTAAGGACTAGCGGGCGCCAAGAGACCCAGTACTTC.

The chain is built from TRBV19 and TRBJ1-5; maybe TRBD1 (5 bases). This CDR3 has 15 amino acids. Germline CDR1 LNHDA, CDR2 SQIVND (reference sequence). Trimming shortened V by 5 bases and J by 0 bases, and 11 bases separated the two germline ends. The CDR3 region has the DNA TGTGCCAGTAGTCGAACAGGTTATAGCAATCAGCCCCAGCATTTT. This sequence encodes CASSRTGYSNQPQHF. Combining the CDR3 with reference TRBV19 and TRBJ1-5 gives the whole variable domain DGGITQSPKYLFRKEGQNVTLSCEQNLNHDAMYWYRQDPGQGLRLIYYSQIVNDFQKGDIAEGYSVSREKKESFPLTVTSAQKNPTAFYLCASSRTGYSNQPQHFGDGTRLSIL.

The chain carries TRBV18 and TRBJ2-7; 8 bases match TRBD2. CDR1 KGHSH and CDR2 LQKENI come from the germline V gene. The CDR3 consists of 16 residues. The J segment lost 6 bases and the V segment lost 0 bases, leaving 10 bases of the junction unmatched. CDR3 in amino acids: CASSPPGSGSLGEQYF. For the CDR3, the DNA is TGTGCCAGCTCACCACCGGGGAGCGGGAGTTTAGGCGAGCAGTACTTC. Using reference TRBV18 and TRBJ2-7 for the parts outside the CDR3, the full variable domain is NAGVMQNPRHLVRRRGQEARLRCSPMKGHSHVYWYRQLPEEGLKFMVYLQKENIIDESGMPKERFSAEFPKEGPSILRIQQVVRGDSAAYFCASSPPGSGSLGEQYFGPGTRLTVT.

The genes are TRBV7-2 and TRBJ2-5; TRBD1 agrees at 9 bases. With 4 bases clipped from V and 5 bases from J, the junction kept 5 bases outside the gene matches. In germline, CDR1 is SGHTA, CDR2 FQGNSA. The CDR3 spans 14 residues. DNA for the CDR3: TGTGCCAGCAGCTACAGGGGGCGAGGGGAGACCCAGTACTTC. Its translation: CASSYRGRGETQYF.

The V gene is TRBV29-1, the J gene TRBJ1-1, with unresolved D. V was clipped by 7 bases and J by 4 bases, with 16 bases between them. The CDR3 spans 13 residues. Germline V gene data show CDR1 as SQVTM and CDR2 as ANQGSEA. The DNA of the CDR3 is TGCAGCGCGCGCCTGCGGATGGGCACTGAAGCTTTCTTT. The encoded protein is CSARLRMGTEAFF.

V is TRBV23-1 and J is TRBJ1-5; a weak D match, TRBD1 (5 bases). TRBV23-1 qualifies as an ORF whose function is uncertain. The V end lost 0 bases, the J end lost 7 bases, and 16 bases lay between the germline ends. The CDR3 runs to 16 residues. The CDR3 DNA reads as TGCGCCAGCAGTCAATCGAACAGGACGGGTCCCCAGCCCCAGCATTTT. Its translation: CASSQSNRTGPQPQHF.

This rearrangement joins TRBV30 to TRBJ2-7; possible D gene TRBD1, 5 bases. This CDR3 is 13 amino acids long. Trimming stripped 0 bases from V and 5 bases from J, with 11 bases between. The V gene's germline CDR1 is GTSNPN and CDR2 SVGIG (reference sequence). CDR3 nucleotide sequence: TGTGCCTGGAGTGTCCAGGGCCCCCACGAGCAGTACTTC. It yields the protein CAWSVQGPHEQYF.

This chain uses TRBV12-5 with TRBJ1-1; D gene ambiguous. Germline values: CDR1 LGHNT, CDR2 FRNRAP. The length of the CDR3 is 14 residues. Trimming left V 0 bases short and J 4 bases short, with 9 bases between. For the CDR3, the DNA is TGTGCTAGTGGTTTGGTCTTCTGGGCCACTGAAGCTTTCTTT. Translating gives CASGLVFWATEAFF.

In DNA form, the CDR3 reads TGTGCTACCGGACTAGCGGGAGACTACGAGCAGTACTTC. Its translation: CATGLAGDYEQYF. The V and J genes are TRBV12-5 and TRBJ2-7; 13 nucleotides line up with TRBD2. Germline trimming cut 10 bases from V and 3 bases from J; bases unmatched to any gene: 3. The CDR3 extends over 13 amino acids. From germline, CDR1 is LGHNT and CDR2 FRNRAP.

The chain joins TRBV10-3 to TRBJ2-1; a weak D match, TRBD1 (6 bases). Trimming left V 5 bases short and J 7 bases short, with 21 bases between. From germline, CDR1 is ENHRY and CDR2 SYGVKD. CDR3 length equals 16 residues. Here the CDR3 reads CAISRATGKTVNEQFF. The CDR3 bases are TGTGCCATCAGTCGAGCGACAGGTAAAACGGTAAATGAGCAGTTCTTC.

This clone was observed once. This same CDR3 is encoded by further DNA sequences in the sample. The genes are TRBV2 and TRBJ2-3; TRBD2 might be the D (5 bases). The CDR3 extends over 13 amino acids. Germline V CDR1 and CDR2: SNHLY, FYNNEI. V shed 6 bases and J shed 1 base, with 8 bases lying between them. The CDR3 is CASSREGTDTQYF. Written as DNA, the CDR3 is TGTGCCAGCAGCCGGGAAGGCACAGATACGCAGTATTTT.

The chain recombines TRBV10-1 with TRBJ2-2; tentative D call: TRBD2 (5 bases). Trimming removed 4 bases from V and 2 bases from J, with 11 bases in between. Germline V gives CDR1 WNHNN, CDR2 SYGVQD (reference sequence). The CDR3 is 15 residues long. CDR3 sequence reads: CASSGDGKNTGELFF. CDR3 sequence (DNA): TGCGCCAGCAGTGGAGACGGGAAAAACACCGGGGAGCTGTTTTTT.

A few counts support this clone. The J gene is TRBJ2-7, the V gene TRBV30; D is uncertain. The CDR3 consists of 11 residues. CDR1 and CDR2 from the germline V gene are GTSNPN and SVGIG (reference sequence). Trimming took 2 bases from V and 0 from J, leaving 2 bases between them. This CDR3 is CAWSHSYEQYF. CDR3 DNA: TGTGCCTGGAGTCACTCCTACGAGCAGTACTTC.

The chain is built from TRBV5-8 and TRBJ2-6; D is unresolved. The V gene's germline CDR1 is SGHTS and CDR2 YDEGEE. The CDR3 consists of 15 residues. Trimming left V 9 bases short and J 2 bases short, with 15 bases between. CDR3 bases: TGTGCCATAACTCCCGTGGTCCCTGGGGCCAACGTCCTGACTTTC. Translating gives CAITPVVPGANVLTF.

The chain employs TRBV9 and TRBJ1-2, with unresolved D. The V and J ends lost 0 bases and 4 bases respectively, with 13 bases between them. The CDR3 totals 15 residues. The V gene's germline CDR1 is SGDLS and CDR2 YYNGEE. CDR3 nucleotide sequence: TGTGCCAGCAGCGTAGAACATAGAGGCGGCTATGGCTACACCTTC. Amino acid sequence: CASSVEHRGGYGYTF.

Here the CDR3 DNA reads TGTGCCAGTAACCCAGGGAGGACTGGGGCCAACGTCCTGACTTTC. Translating it yields CASNPGRTGANVLTF. The chain joins TRBV19 to TRBJ2-6, with D possibly matching TRBD2 (6 bases). From germline, CDR1 is LNHDA and CDR2 SQIVND (reference sequence). The V end was cut by 7 bases, the J end by 2 bases, with 12 bases between. This CDR3 is 15 amino acids long.

This chain joins TRBV9 and TRBJ2-5; possible D gene TRBD2, 6 bases. The CDR3 loop spans 16 amino acids. The germline CDR1 and CDR2 sequences are SGDLS and YYNGEE. Trimming removed 3 bases from V and 4 bases from J, with 19 bases in between. The CDR3 DNA is TGTGCCAGCAGCGAGGATGTAGGGCGGGACGGAGAGACCCAGTACTTC. Amino acids: CASSEDVGRDGETQYF. Full variable domain (missing parts from reference TRBV9 and TRBJ2-5): DSGVTQTPKHLITATGQRVTLRCSPRSGDLSVYWYQQSLDQGLQFLIQYYNGEERAKGNILERFSAQQFPDLHSELNLSSLELGDSALYFCASSEDVGRDGETQYFGPGTRLLVL.

V usage is TRBV7-3 and J usage is TRBJ2-7; 12 positions agree with TRBD1. V shed 2 bases, J shed 7 bases, and the junction held 12 bases outside the gene matches. CDR3 length: 17 residues. CDR1 and CDR2 (germline): SGHTA, FQGTGA. CDR3 bases: TGTGCCAGCAGCTTATTCCCCGGGACAGGGGGCTTAGGGGAGCAGTACTTC. This codes for CASSLFPGTGGLGEQYF.

The genes are TRBV15 and TRBJ1-5, with TRBD1 matching 7 bases. This CDR3 comprises 15 residues. Germline-derived CDR1 and CDR2 are LNHNV and YYDKDF (reference sequence). Losses at the gene ends were 4 bases for V and 2 bases for J; bases not matched to a gene: 5. DNA of the CDR3: TGTGCCACCAGCATGTACAGGGGTGGCAATCAGCCCCAGCATTTT. Protein: CATSMYRGGNQPQHF.

This clone was detected once. The chain couples TRBV6-1 to TRBJ2-7, with TRBD2 matching over 8 bases. Germline assignment: CDR1 MNHNS and CDR2 SASEGT. This CDR3 comprises 14 residues. V lost 3 bases, J lost 2 bases, and 3 bases stayed unmatched. CDR3 sequence: CASSESGLAYEQYF. The CDR3, as DNA: TGTGCCAGCAGTGAGTCGGGACTAGCCTACGAGCAGTACTTC.

The chain joins TRBV2 to TRBJ1-5; D is ambiguous. CDR3 length equals 15 residues. Germline V gene data show CDR1 as SNHLY and CDR2 as FYNNEI. V lost 7 bases and J lost 2, with 15 bases in between. The CDR3 nucleotides are TGTGCCAGCATGGACCGAACGGGAGGCAATCAGCCCCAGCATTTT. Residues: CASMDRTGGNQPQHF.

The chain joins TRBV5-1 to TRBJ2-5; TRBD2 aligns across 7 bases. The J call may be in error: the DNA end matches TRBJ2-7 better. This CDR3 region has 15 residues. Per the germline V gene, CDR1 is SGHRS and CDR2 is YFSETQ. CDR3 nucleotides: TGCGCCAGCAGCTTGGTCGGGGGGAACCCCTACGAGCAGTACTTC. Translation gives CASSLVGGNPYEQYF.